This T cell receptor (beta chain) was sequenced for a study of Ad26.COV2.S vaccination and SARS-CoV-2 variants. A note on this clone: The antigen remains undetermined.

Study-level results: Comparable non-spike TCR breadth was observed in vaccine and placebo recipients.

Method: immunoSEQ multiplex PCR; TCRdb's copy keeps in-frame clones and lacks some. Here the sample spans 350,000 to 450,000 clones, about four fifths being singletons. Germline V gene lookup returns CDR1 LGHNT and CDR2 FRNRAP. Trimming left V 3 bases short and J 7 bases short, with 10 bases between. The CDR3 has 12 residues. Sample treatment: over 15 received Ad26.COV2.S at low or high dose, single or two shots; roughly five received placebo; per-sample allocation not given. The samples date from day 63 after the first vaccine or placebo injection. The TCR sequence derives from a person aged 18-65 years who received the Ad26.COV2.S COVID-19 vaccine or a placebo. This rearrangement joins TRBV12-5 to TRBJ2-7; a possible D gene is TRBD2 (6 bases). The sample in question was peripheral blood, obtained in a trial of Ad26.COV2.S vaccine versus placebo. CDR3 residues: CASGFWGREQYF. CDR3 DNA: TGTGCTAGTGGTTTCTGGGGGAGGGAGCAGTACTTC.